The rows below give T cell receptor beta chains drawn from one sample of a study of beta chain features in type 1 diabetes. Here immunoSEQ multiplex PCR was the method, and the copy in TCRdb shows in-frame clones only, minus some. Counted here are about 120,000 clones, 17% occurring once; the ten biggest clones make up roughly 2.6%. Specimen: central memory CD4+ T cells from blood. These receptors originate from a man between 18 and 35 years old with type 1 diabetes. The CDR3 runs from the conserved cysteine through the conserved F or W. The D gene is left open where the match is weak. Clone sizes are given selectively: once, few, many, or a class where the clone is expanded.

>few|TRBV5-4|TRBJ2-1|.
TGTGCCAGCAGATCCGGAAGAAATGAGCAGTTCTTC
CASRSGRNEQFF
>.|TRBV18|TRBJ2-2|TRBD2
TGTGCCAGCTCACTGGACTACGCGGGGGTCGGGGAGCTGTTTTTT
CASSLDYAGVGELFF
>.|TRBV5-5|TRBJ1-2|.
TGTGCCAGCAGCTTGGAGCAGGACCAAGGTAGTGGCTACACCTTC
CASSLEQDQGSGYTF
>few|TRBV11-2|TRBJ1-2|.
TGTGCCAGCAGCCCCTTAACCCCGACAGGTTTGAGAGGCTACACCTTC
CASSPLTPTGLRGYTF
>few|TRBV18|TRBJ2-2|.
TGTGCCAGCTCACGATACACCGGGGAGCTGTTTTTT
CASSRYTGELFF
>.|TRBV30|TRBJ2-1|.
TGTGCCTGGAGTGGCAGGGGGGCAGGGAATGAGCAGTTCTTC
CAWSGRGAGNEQFF
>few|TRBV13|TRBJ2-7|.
TGTGCCAGCAGCTTATATAGTGGCAGACCCGAGCAGTACTTC
CASSLYSGRPEQYF
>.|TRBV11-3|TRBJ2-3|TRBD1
TGTGCCAGCAGCCTTGGGGGGACAGGGTCTTCAGATACGCAGTATTTT
CASSLGGTGSSDTQYF
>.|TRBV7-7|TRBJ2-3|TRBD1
TGTGCTAGCAGCTTAGGACAGGGGACAGATACGCAGTATTTT
CASSLGQGTDTQYF
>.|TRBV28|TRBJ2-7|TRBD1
TGTGCCAGCAACACGGGACAGGGATTTTACGAGCAGTACTTC
CASNTGQGFYEQYF